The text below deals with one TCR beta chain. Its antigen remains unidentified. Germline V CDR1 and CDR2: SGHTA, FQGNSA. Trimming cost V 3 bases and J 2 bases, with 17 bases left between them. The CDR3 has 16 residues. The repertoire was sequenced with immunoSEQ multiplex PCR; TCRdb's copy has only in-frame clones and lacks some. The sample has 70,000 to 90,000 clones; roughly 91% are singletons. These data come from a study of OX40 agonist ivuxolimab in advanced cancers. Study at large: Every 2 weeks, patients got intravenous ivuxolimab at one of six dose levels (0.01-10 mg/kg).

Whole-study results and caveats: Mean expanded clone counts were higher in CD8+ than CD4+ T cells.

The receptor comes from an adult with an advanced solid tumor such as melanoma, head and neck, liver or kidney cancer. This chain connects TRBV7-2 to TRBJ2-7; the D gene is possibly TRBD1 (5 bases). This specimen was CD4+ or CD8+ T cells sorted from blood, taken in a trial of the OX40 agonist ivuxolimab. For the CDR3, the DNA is TGTGCCAGCAGCTTTCCGACAGAATTTATCGCCTACGAGCAGTACTTC. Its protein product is CASSFPTEFIAYEQYF.